The rows below give T cell receptor beta chains drawn from one sample of a study of OX40 agonist ivuxolimab in advanced cancers. Clones were read by immunoSEQ multiplex PCR, and TCRdb kept only the in-frame ones, dropping some. The sample shows about 73,000 clones, about 87% of them seen only once. Specimen: CD4+ or CD8+ T cells sorted from blood, collected in a trial of the OX40 agonist ivuxolimab. These receptors were taken from an adult with an advanced solid tumor such as melanoma, head and neck, liver or kidney cancer. CDR3s include the opening cysteine and the closing phenylalanine or tryptophan. A D gene is named only where the DNA matches it firmly. Expanded clones are given a class, and other clones once, few, many or no size at all.

TRBJ2-1 | TRBV4-1 | . | . | CASSPPSGNEQFF | TGCGCCAGCAGCCCCCCGTCCGGCAATGAGCAGTTCTTC
TRBJ2-2 | TRBV19 | . | . | CASSPRRGTGELFF | TGTGCCAGTAGTCCCCGACGGGGGACCGGGGAGCTGTTTTTT
TRBJ2-5 | TRBV6-1 | . | . | CASSGVTGNRETQYF | TGTGCCAGCAGTGGTGTCACCGGGAATAGGGAGACCCAGTACTTC
TRBJ2-5 | TRBV27 | . | . | CASSNRGLRSGRRQETQYF | TGTGCCAGCAGTAACAGGGGGCTCAGGAGCGGGAGGAGACAAGAGACCCAGTACTTC
TRBJ2-7 | TRBV9 | . | . | CASSFSGGSAYEQYF | TGTGCCAGCAGTTTCAGCGGCGGCTCAGCCTACGAGCAGTACTTC
TRBJ2-7 | TRBV6-5 | . | TRBD2 | CASSRLAVRSYEQYF | TGTGCCAGCAGCAGACTAGCGGTTCGCTCCTACGAGCAGTACTTC
TRBJ2-7 | TRBV29-1 | . | . | CSVGTGDLHFYEQYF | TGCAGCGTAGGAACCGGGGACTTGCATTTCTACGAGCAGTACTTC
TRBJ2-7 | TRBV25-1 | once | . | CASSGQGFRWSYEQYF | TGTGCCAGCAGTGGTCAGGGTTTTCGATGGTCCTACGAGCAGTACTTC
TRBJ2-7 | TRBV27 | . | . | CASSPQGLRQYF | TGTGCCAGCAGTCCACAGGGTCTGAGGCAGTACTTC
TRBJ2-7 | TRBV29-1 | . | TRBD1 | CSVGDSFLSEQYF | TGCAGCGTTGGGGACAGTTTTTTGTCCGAGCAGTACTTC
TRBJ1-3 | TRBV12-2 | . | . | CASRPKMTGEGNTIYF | TGTGCAAGTCGCCCAAAGATGACAGGGGAGGGAAACACCATATATTTT
TRBJ2-4 | TRBV5-1 | . | . | CASSSSNGMNIQYF | TGCGCCAGCAGCTCCAGCAACGGCATGAACATTCAGTACTTC
TRBJ2-7 | TRBV5-4 | . | TRBD2 | CASSLMGTRSYEQYF | TGTGCCAGCAGCTTGATGGGGACTAGATCGTACGAGCAGTACTTC